The T cell receptor beta chain described here comes from a study of blood T cell repertoires in COVID-19. In the source study's methods: Reference gene primer amplification gave estimated nucleated cell counts. Clones were read by immunoSEQ multiplex PCR, and TCRdb kept only the in-frame ones, dropping some. The DNA was the basis for D and trimming; V, J and clone size are from that table. This table has 90,000 to 140,000 clones, 81% appearing once. Germline V gene sequence: CDR1 SGHVS, CDR2 FQNEAQ. CDR3 length: 16 amino acids. V was trimmed by 0 bases and J by 4 bases, leaving 13 bases between them. This TCR was sampled from a man at least 80 years old with acute or convalescent COVID-19. This rearrangement joins TRBV7-8 to TRBJ1-3; a weak D match, TRBD1 (5 bases). Sequencing was performed on peripheral blood. The CDR3 protein is CASSLASGGTGNTIYF. In nucleotides, the CDR3 is TGTGCCAGCAGCTTAGCGAGCGGGGGTACGGGAAACACCATATATTTT.